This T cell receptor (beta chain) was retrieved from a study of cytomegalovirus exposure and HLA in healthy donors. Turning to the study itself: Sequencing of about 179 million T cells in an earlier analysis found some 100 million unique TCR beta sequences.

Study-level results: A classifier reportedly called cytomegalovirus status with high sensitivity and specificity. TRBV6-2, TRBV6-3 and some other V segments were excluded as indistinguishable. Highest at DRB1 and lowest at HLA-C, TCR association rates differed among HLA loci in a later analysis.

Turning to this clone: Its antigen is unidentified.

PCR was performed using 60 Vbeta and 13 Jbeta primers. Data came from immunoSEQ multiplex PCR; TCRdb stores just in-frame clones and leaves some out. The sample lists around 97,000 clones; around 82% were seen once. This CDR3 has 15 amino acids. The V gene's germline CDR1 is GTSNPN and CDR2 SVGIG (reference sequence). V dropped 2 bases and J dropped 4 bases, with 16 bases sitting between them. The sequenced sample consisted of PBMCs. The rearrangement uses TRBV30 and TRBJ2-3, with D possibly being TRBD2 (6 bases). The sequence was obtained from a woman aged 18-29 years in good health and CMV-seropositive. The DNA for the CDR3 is TGTGCCTGGAGTTTCAGCGGGTACTCCCCAGATACGCAGTATTTT. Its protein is CAWSFSGYSPDTQYF.